One and the same sample provided the 6 T cell receptor beta chains below, sequenced in a study of shared clonotypes between healthy human individuals. Assay used: immunoSEQ multiplex PCR; TCRdb lists only in-frame clones, some missing. The sample carries approximately 1.4 million clones, approximately 98% recorded once. The sample taken for sequencing was naive CD4+ T cells sorted from blood. As for subset: CD45RA+ positively selected. These TCRs come from a man in his thirties or forties in good health.

The chain couples TRBV30 to TRBJ1-1; D is unclear. This CDR3 has 11 residues. From germline, CDR1 is GTSNPN and CDR2 SVGIG (reference sequence). Trimming left V 0 bases short and J 7 bases short, with 6 bases between. The CDR3 reads CAWSVSREAFF. The CDR3 DNA is TGTGCCTGGAGTGTAAGTCGTGAAGCTTTCTTT.

The rearrangement uses TRBV19 and TRBJ1-3; D gene unclear. This CDR3 spans 13 amino acids. Germline CDR1 is LNHDA and CDR2 is SQIVND (reference sequence). V was cut by 2 bases and J by 6 bases, with 8 bases left in between. The CDR3, as DNA: TGTGCCAGTAGTATATTGGCTGCAAACACCATATATTTT. This sequence encodes CASSILAANTIYF.

J is TRBJ2-7 and V is TRBV5-1, with D hard to call. The CDR3 contains 14 residues. Germline V CDR1 and CDR2: SGHRS, YFSETQ. V was pared by 4 bases and J by 6 bases, with 17 bases between. As DNA, the CDR3 is TGCGCCAGCAGCCCTGGCGTGGTACCTGGCGAGCAGTACTTC. Its translation: CASSPGVVPGEQYF.

The V call is TRBV19, the J call TRBJ2-7; no clear D gene. The ends were cut back, 9 bases at V and 5 bases at J, with 11 bases in the middle. This CDR3 is built from 11 residues. In germline, CDR1 is LNHDA, CDR2 SQIVND (reference sequence). This CDR3 reads CARTGPNEQYF. CDR3 bases: TGTGCCAGGACCGGTCCAAACGAGCAGTACTTC.

The J gene is TRBJ2-7, the V gene TRBV5-1; 10 nucleotides align to TRBD2. The V and J ends lost 5 bases and 6 bases, in that order; junction bases with no gene match: 8. The germline V gene encodes CDR1 SGHRS and CDR2 YFSETQ. The CDR3 runs to 14 residues. DNA for the CDR3: TGCGCCAGCAGTCGTGGGACTAGCGAAGGCGAGCAGTACTTC. Residues: CASSRGTSEGEQYF.

This chain uses TRBV5-1 with TRBJ2-3; unclear D gene. The CDR3 contains 15 residues. V was trimmed by 0 bases and J by 0 bases, leaving 8 bases between them. CDR1 SGHRS and CDR2 YFSETQ come from the germline V gene. CDR3 sequence reads: CASSLAVVSTDTQYF. The CDR3 DNA is TGCGCCAGCAGCTTGGCAGTGGTTAGCACAGATACGCAGTATTTT.